This T cell receptor beta chain derives from a study of blood T cell repertoires in COVID-19. Study information: The United States, Italy and Spain were the sources of the acute and convalescent COVID-19 samples. PBMCs, B-cell-depleted T cells, or T cells were the source of the cDNA or gDNA that made up the material.

Germline V gene data show CDR1 as LNHDA and CDR2 as SQIVND (reference sequence). Trimming left V 11 bases short and J 7 bases short, with 15 bases between. The CDR3 loop spans 13 amino acids. Method: immunoSEQ multiplex PCR; TCRdb's copy keeps in-frame clones and lacks some. The data contain around 260,000 clones, 83% of them seen just once; the ten biggest clones take up roughly 9.4%. The rearrangement uses TRBV19 and TRBJ1-6, with a possible D match to TRBD1 (6 bases). Material: peripheral blood. This receptor was obtained from a woman aged 50 to 65 who had recovered from COVID-19. The CDR3 nucleotides are TGTGCCGGCAAGGACAGCCCGAATTCACCCCTCCACTTT. As protein: CAGKDSPNSPLHF. The full variable domain, completed using reference TRBV19 and TRBJ1-6, is DGGITQSPKYLFRKEGQNVTLSCEQNLNHDAMYWYRQDPGQGLRLIYYSQIVNDFQKGDIAEGYSVSREKKESFPLTVTSAQKNPTAFYLCAGKDSPNSPLHFGNGTRLTVT.